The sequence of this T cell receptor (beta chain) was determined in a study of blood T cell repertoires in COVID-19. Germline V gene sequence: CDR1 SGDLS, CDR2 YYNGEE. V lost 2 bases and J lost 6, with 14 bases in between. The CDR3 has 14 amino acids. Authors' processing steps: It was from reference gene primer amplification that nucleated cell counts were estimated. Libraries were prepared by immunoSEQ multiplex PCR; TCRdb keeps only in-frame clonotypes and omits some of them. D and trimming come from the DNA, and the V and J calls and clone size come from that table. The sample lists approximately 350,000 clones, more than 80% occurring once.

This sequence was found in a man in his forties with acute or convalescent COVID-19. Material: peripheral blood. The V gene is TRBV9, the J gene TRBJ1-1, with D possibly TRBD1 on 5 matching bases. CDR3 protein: CASSVSGLSPEAFF. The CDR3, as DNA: TGTGCCAGCAGCGTGTCAGGGCTGAGTCCTGAAGCTTTCTTT.